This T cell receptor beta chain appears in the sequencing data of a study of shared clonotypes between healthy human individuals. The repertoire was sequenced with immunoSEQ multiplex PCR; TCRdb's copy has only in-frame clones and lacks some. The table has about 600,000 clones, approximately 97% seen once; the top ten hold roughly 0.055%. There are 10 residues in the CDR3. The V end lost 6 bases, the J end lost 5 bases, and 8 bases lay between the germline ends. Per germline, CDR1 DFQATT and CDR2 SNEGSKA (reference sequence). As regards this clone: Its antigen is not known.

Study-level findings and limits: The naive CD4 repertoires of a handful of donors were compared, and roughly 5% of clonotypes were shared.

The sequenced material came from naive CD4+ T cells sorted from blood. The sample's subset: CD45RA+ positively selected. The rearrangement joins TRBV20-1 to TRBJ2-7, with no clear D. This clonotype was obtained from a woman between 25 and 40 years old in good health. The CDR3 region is CSALSHEQYF. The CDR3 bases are TGCAGTGCCTTATCACACGAGCAGTACTTC.